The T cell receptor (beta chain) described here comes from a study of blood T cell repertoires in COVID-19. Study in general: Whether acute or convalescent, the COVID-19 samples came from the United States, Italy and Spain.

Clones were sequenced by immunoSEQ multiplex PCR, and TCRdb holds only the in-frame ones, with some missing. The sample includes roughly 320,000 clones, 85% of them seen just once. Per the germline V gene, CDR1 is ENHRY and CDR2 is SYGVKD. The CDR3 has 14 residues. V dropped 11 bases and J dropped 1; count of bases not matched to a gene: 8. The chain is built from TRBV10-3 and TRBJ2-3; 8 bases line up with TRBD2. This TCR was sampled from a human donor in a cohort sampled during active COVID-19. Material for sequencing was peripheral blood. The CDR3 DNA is TGTGCCGCCCAGGCGCGGGAGGGCACAGATACGCAGTATTTT. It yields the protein CAAQAREGTDTQYF.